The clone carrying this TCR beta chain was counted once. Using immunoSEQ multiplex PCR, the repertoire was profiled, and TCRdb retains in-frame clones only, with some absent. The profile shows more than 110,000 clones, 70% to 90% of them singletons. The source of the sample is a study of T cell responses to AZD1222 COVID-19 vaccine. Study overall: Second-dose timings of about 4 or about 12 weeks were pooled.

The clonotype originates from an adult in good health. This specimen was peripheral blood, taken on day 0 of AZD1222 vaccination.

CDR3 protein: CAWSGTGGYWTEAFF. CDR3 nucleotide sequence: TGTGCCTGGAGTGGGACAGGGGGCTATTGGACTGAAGCTTTCTTT. The J gene is TRBJ1-1, the V gene TRBV30, with TRBD1 matching over 11 bases. Germline assignment: CDR1 GTSNPN and CDR2 SVGIG (reference sequence). The CDR3 spans 15 residues. Trimming at V came to 1 base and at J to 5 bases, leaving 6 bases not matched to a gene. Combining the CDR3 with reference TRBV30 and TRBJ1-1 gives the whole variable domain SQTIHQWPATLVQPVGSPLSLECTVEGTSNPNLYWYRQAAGRGLQLLFYSVGIGQISSEVPQNLSASRPQDRQFILSSKKLLLSDSGFYLCAWSGTGGYWTEAFFGQGTRLTVV.